This T cell receptor beta chain is drawn from a study of cytomegalovirus exposure and HLA in healthy donors. General observations from the study: A later analysis found TCR association rates differed by HLA locus, highest for DRB1 and lowest for HLA-C. Judged likely to be a sequencing artifact was a cluster of highly shared sequence variants.

Points on this clone: Its cognate antigen is unknown.

The V segment lost 3 bases and the J segment 5 bases; nucleotides outside the gene matches: 3. The CDR3 sequence is 14 residues long. CDR1 is SEHNR, CDR2 FQNEAQ, per germline (reference sequence). The PCR ran on 60 Vbeta and 13 Jbeta primers. TCRdb keeps only in-frame clones here, not all; method: immunoSEQ multiplex PCR. The sample carries roughly 240,000 clones, around 80% recorded once. Sequenced: PBMCs. The chain has TRBV7-9 and TRBJ1-2, with 10 bases that match TRBD1. The sequence was collected from a boy aged 5 to 17 in good health and CMV-seronegative. CDR3 in amino acids: CASSFPGQGYGYTF. The CDR3 nucleotides are TGTGCCAGCAGCTTCCCGGGACAGGGGTATGGCTACACCTTC.